These 27 T cell receptor beta chains were all obtained from the same sample, sequenced in a study of CD8 T cells in Susac syndrome. Random-hexamer reverse transcription was applied to roughly 0.45 to 1 ug RNA. TCRdb redid the calling of the immunoSEQ multiplex PCR reads with MiXCR, one entry per CDR3 protein. The sample shows under 200,000 distinct CDR3 sequences, under 95% of them seen only once. Sequencing input: CD4+ T cells from PBMCs. All receptors come from a human donor with Susac syndrome.

In this sample, this clonotype turned up once. The chain has TRBV20-1 and TRBJ2-5, with 12 bases fitting TRBD1. The CDR3 extends over 15 amino acids. CDR1 DFQATT and CDR2 SNEGSKA come from the germline V gene (reference sequence). The junction had 9 bases not matched to a gene; V was cut back by 6 bases and J by 4 bases. This chain's CDR3 is CSARPGQGAGETQYF. The CDR3 coding sequence is TGCAGTGCCCGACCGGGACAGGGGGCGGGAGAGACCCAGTACTTC.

The rearrangement uses TRBV7-9 and TRBJ1-5; possibly TRBD1 for D (6 bases). The length of the CDR3 is 15 residues. V lost 3 bases and J 3 bases, leaving 12 bases between the germline ends. Germline CDR1 reads SEHNR; CDR2 reads FQNEAQ (reference sequence). For the CDR3, the DNA is TGTGCCAGCAGCTTCTCGACAGGTAACAATCAGCCCCAGCATTTT. This codes for CASSFSTGNNQPQHF.

V is TRBV20-1 and J is TRBJ1-1, with TRBD1 matching over 7 bases. Trimming took 6 bases from V and 5 from J; bases not matched to a gene: 12. Germline CDR1 DFQATT, CDR2 SNEGSKA (reference sequence). This CDR3 region has 14 residues. The CDR3 DNA reads as TGCAGTGCCAGGGGGGTCTCCAAGGGGACTGAAGCTTTCTTT. Translating gives CSARGVSKGTEAFF.

This clonotype was seen a single time. The chain uses TRBV5-1 and TRBJ1-4; D may be TRBD1 (6 bases). V lost 2 bases and J lost 8, with 13 bases in between. This CDR3 is built from 14 residues. Germline CDR1 is SGHRS and CDR2 is YFSETQ. The CDR3 DNA reads as TGCGCCAGCAGCTTCGTGGGGGCGGAGGAAAAACTGTTTTTT. This codes for CASSFVGAEEKLFF.

This clonotype has a single count. This chain joins TRBV5-1 and TRBJ2-7, with 9 bases aligning to TRBD1. The CDR3 has 15 residues. The trim removed 4 bases at V and 3 bases at J, leaving 8 bases unmatched. Per the germline V gene, CDR1 is SGHRS and CDR2 is YFSETQ. The CDR3 region has the DNA TGCGCCAGCAGCACGGGACAGGGAAGGAGCTACGAGCAGTACTTC. Its protein product is CASSTGQGRSYEQYF.

J is TRBJ2-5 and V is TRBV20-1; weak D call: TRBD2 (6 bases). The CDR3 is 13 residues long. The germline gives CDR1 DFQATT, CDR2 SNEGSKA (reference sequence). V lost 1 base and J 3 bases, leaving 9 bases between the germline ends. The CDR3 DNA is TGCAGTGCTAGAGTCCCTAGCGAAGAGACCCAGTACTTC. Translated, it gives CSARVPSEETQYF.

The chain has TRBV5-1 and TRBJ2-5; TRBD1 might be the D (5 bases). This CDR3 comprises 14 residues. V gave up 4 bases and J gave up 5 bases, with 15 bases separating them. Germline CDR1 SGHRS, CDR2 YFSETQ. In nucleotides, the CDR3 is TGCGCCAGCAGCCCAGATAGGGGATCGGAGACCCAGTACTTC. This encodes CASSPDRGSETQYF. The entire variable domain, with the rest obtained from reference TRBV5-1 and TRBJ2-5, is as follows: KAGVTQTPRYLIKTRGQQVTLSCSPISGHRSVSWYQQTPGQGLQFLFEYFSETQRNKGNFPGRFSGRQFSNSRSEMNVSTLELGDSALYLCASSPDRGSETQYFGPGTRLLVL.

V gene TRBV29-1 combines with J gene TRBJ2-1, with 7 bases fitting TRBD2. V trimming: 4 bases; J trimming: 8 bases; junction bases outside the gene matches: 14. CDR1 SQVTM and CDR2 ANQGSEA come from the germline V gene. The CDR3 totals 15 residues. The DNA for the CDR3 is TGCAGCGTTGTTTCTCCCCATATAGCGGGCGATGAGCAGTTCTTC. Amino acids: CSVVSPHIAGDEQFF.

The rearrangement uses TRBV4-1 and TRBJ2-7; 8 bases align to TRBD1. The CDR3 has 15 residues. V shed 2 bases, J shed 2 bases, and the junction held 5 bases outside the gene matches. CDR1 MGHRA and CDR2 YSYEKL come from the germline V gene. The CDR3 loop reads CASSQTLGQAYEQYF. DNA of the CDR3: TGCGCCAGCAGCCAAACTTTGGGACAGGCCTACGAGCAGTACTTC.

This chain connects TRBV9 to TRBJ1-2; 7 nucleotides line up with TRBD1. From germline, CDR1 is SGDLS and CDR2 YYNGEE. The CDR3 covers 14 residues. Losses at the gene ends were 4 bases for V and 1 base for J; bases not matched to a gene: 4. CDR3 coding DNA: TGTGCCAGCAGCTCCAGACAGGGTAACTATGGCTACACCTTC. It yields the protein CASSSRQGNYGYTF.

This clonotype was detected once. V and J are TRBV4-1 and TRBJ2-1, with TRBD2 matching over 10 bases. Germline CDR1 and CDR2: MGHRA and YSYEKL. With 5 bases clipped from V and 13 bases from J, the junction kept 11 bases outside the gene matches. This CDR3 is built from 14 residues. CDR3 sequence reads: CASSFLAGDPVQFF. The CDR3 coding sequence is TGCGCCAGCAGCTTCCTAGCGGGGGACCCGGTACAGTTCTTC.

V and J are TRBV20-1 and TRBJ1-1, with 7 positions matching TRBD1. This CDR3 region has 12 residues. Germline lookup yields CDR1 DFQATT and CDR2 SNEGSKA (reference sequence). V lost 3 bases to trimming and J lost 4 bases; unmatched junction nucleotides: 2. The CDR3 loop reads CSARRGPTEAFF. The CDR3 DNA reads as TGCAGTGCTAGGAGGGGGCCCACTGAAGCTTTCTTT.

This rearrangement joins TRBV6-5 to TRBJ1-2, with 7 bases fitting TRBD1. V lost 0 bases, J lost 1 base, and 5 bases stayed unmatched. The CDR3 spans 16 residues. Germline CDR1 MNHEY, CDR2 SVGAGI. This CDR3 reads CASSYSGQVHNYGYTF. The CDR3 DNA follows: TGTGCCAGCAGTTACTCTGGACAGGTTCATAACTATGGCTACACCTTC.

The J gene is TRBJ2-7, the V gene TRBV10-2, with D perhaps matching TRBD1 (5 bases). The CDR3 has 13 amino acids. V lost 6 bases and J lost 1, with 10 bases in between. Germline V gene sequence: CDR1 WSHSY, CDR2 SAAADI. CDR3 loop: CASRTASSYEQYF. The CDR3 coding sequence is TGCGCCAGCAGGACAGCTAGTTCCTACGAGCAGTACTTC.

V usage is TRBV15 and J usage is TRBJ2-7; 9 bases line up with TRBD2. V dropped 9 bases and J dropped 3; count of bases not matched to a gene: 9. This CDR3 region has 14 residues. CDR1 LNHNV and CDR2 YYDKDF come from the germline V gene (reference sequence). CDR3 protein: CATRAGGGLYEQYF. CDR3 nucleotide sequence: TGTGCCACTAGAGCGGGGGGCGGACTCTACGAGCAGTACTTC.

This chain joins TRBV6-5 and TRBJ2-2; tentatively, D is TRBD2 (6 bases). Germline CDR1 is MNHEY and CDR2 is SVGAGI. CDR3 length: 17 residues. The germline V and J ends were trimmed by 0 bases and 3 bases, with 14 bases remaining between them. CDR3 DNA sequence: TGTGCCAGCAGTTACTCGACGGGCGGGGAGGACACCGGGGAGCTGTTTTTT. Its translation: CASSYSTGGEDTGELFF.

The chain has TRBV20-1 and TRBJ1-2; the D gene is possibly TRBD1 (6 bases). Germline CDR1 DFQATT, CDR2 SNEGSKA (reference sequence). The CDR3 is 13 amino acids. The V end was cut by 0 bases, the J end by 4 bases, with 9 bases between. The CDR3 region is CSARETGFYGYTF. The CDR3 nucleotides read TGCAGTGCTAGAGAGACAGGTTTCTATGGCTACACCTTC.

V is TRBV3-1 and J is TRBJ2-2; 9 bases match TRBD2. Germline trimming cut 3 bases from V and 4 bases from J; bases unmatched to any gene: 3. The CDR3 covers 15 residues. Germline values: CDR1 LGHDT, CDR2 YNNKEL (reference sequence). CDR3 in amino acids: CASSQGTSSTGELFF. CDR3 nucleotides: TGTGCCAGCAGCCAGGGGACTAGCAGCACCGGGGAGCTGTTTTTT.

The chain couples TRBV5-1 to TRBJ2-1; D is perhaps TRBD1 (6 bases). The germline V and J ends were trimmed by 4 bases and 5 bases, with 16 bases remaining between them. The CDR3 covers 15 residues. The V gene's germline CDR1 is SGHRS and CDR2 YFSETQ. The CDR3 DNA follows: TGCGCCAGCAGCCTGAGGACAGTACCTCACAATGAGCAGTTCTTC. Its protein product is CASSLRTVPHNEQFF.

The chain carries TRBV7-3 and TRBJ1-2; TRBD1 is a possible D gene (5 bases). CDR1 and CDR2 from the germline V gene are SGHTA and FQGTGA. V dropped 5 bases and J dropped 5 bases, with 12 bases sitting between them. The length of the CDR3 is 13 residues. The CDR3 sequence is CASSLAGQYGYTF. CDR3 nucleotide sequence: TGTGCCAGCAGCCTGGCGGGGCAGTATGGCTACACCTTC.

This clonotype showed up just once. This chain connects TRBV12-3 or TRBV12-4 to TRBJ1-2; the D gene is possibly TRBD1 (5 bases). The CDR3 length is 13 residues. The ends were cut back, 5 bases at V and 6 bases at J, with 13 bases in the middle. CDR3 loop: CASSTREGNGYTF. The CDR3 DNA follows: TGTGCCAGCAGTACCAGGGAGGGCAATGGCTACACCTTC.

V gene TRBV7-3 combines with J gene TRBJ1-1; D not resolved. Deletions cut 0 bases from V and 1 base from J, with 6 bases between. In germline, CDR1 is SGHTA, CDR2 FQGTGA. CDR3 length: 14 residues. The CDR3 spells CASSLTGPNTEAFF. DNA for the CDR3: TGTGCCAGCAGCTTAACAGGTCCGAACACTGAAGCTTTCTTT.

The V call is TRBV12-3 or TRBV12-4, the J call TRBJ1-2, with a possible D match to TRBD1 (5 bases). Trimming took off 4 bases at V and 6 bases at J, with 15 bases between the two ends. This CDR3 comprises 14 residues. The DNA of the CDR3 is TGTGCCAGCAGTTCCCACAGGCAAATGGATGGCTACACCTTC. Protein product: CASSSHRQMDGYTF.

The rearrangement uses TRBV14 and TRBJ2-1; D unclear. Looked up from germline, CDR1 is SGHDN and CDR2 is FVKESK. V was trimmed by 0 bases and J by 12 bases, leaving 12 bases between them. This CDR3 has 13 residues. CDR3 nucleotides: TGTGCCAGCAGCCAAGATTCGGTTCTTGGGCAGTTCTTC. This codes for CASSQDSVLGQFF.

The V gene is TRBV19, the J gene TRBJ2-7, with 8 bases matching TRBD2. Germline V gene lookup returns CDR1 LNHDA and CDR2 SQIVND (reference sequence). With V trimmed by 10 bases and J by 5 bases, 16 bases remained unmatched. CDR3 length: 15 residues. CDR3 nucleotide sequence: TGTGCCACCAAGCTCGGGGGGGCCCGGTTCCACGAGCAGTACTTC. Amino acid sequence: CATKLGGARFHEQYF.

The V call is TRBV9, the J call TRBJ2-3, with 10 bases fitting TRBD2. Germline V gives CDR1 SGDLS, CDR2 YYNGEE. The CDR3 consists of 15 residues. With 4 bases clipped from V and 2 bases from J, the junction kept 4 bases outside the gene matches. For the CDR3, the DNA is TGTGCCAGCAGCTTTAGCGGGGGGTCCACAGATACGCAGTATTTT. Its protein product is CASSFSGGSTDTQYF.

This clonotype was seen just once. The V call is TRBV9, the J call TRBJ2-1; D not resolved. The length of the CDR3 is 17 residues. CDR1 and CDR2 (germline): SGDLS, YYNGEE. Trimming took 3 bases from V and 0 from J, leaving 16 bases between them. CDR3 bases: TGTGCCAGCAGCGCCCCGGTACTACGCAGCTCCTACAATGAGCAGTTCTTC. Its protein is CASSAPVLRSSYNEQFF. Variable domain in full (rest from reference TRBV9 and TRBJ2-1): DSGVTQTPKHLITATGQRVTLRCSPRSGDLSVYWYQQSLDQGLQFLIQYYNGEERAKGNILERFSAQQFPDLHSELNLSSLELGDSALYFCASSAPVLRSSYNEQFFGPGTRLTVL.